This T cell receptor (beta chain) comes out of a study of beta chain features in type 1 diabetes. Study findings and constraints: Cells with high TCR expression could be over-represented when cDNA is sequenced. VDJ junctions from type 1 diabetes patients carried fewer insertions and larger deletions. Still unanswered here is whether HLA type influences TCRB rearrangement.

CDR1 and CDR2 from the germline V gene are LNHDA and SQIVND (reference sequence). CDR3 length: 17 amino acids. V shed 1 base, J shed 1 base, and the junction held 6 bases outside the gene matches. Expressed TCRB transcripts got sequenced, as all isolated RNA was reverse transcribed. The method was immunoSEQ multiplex PCR; TCRdb's version includes in-frame clones alone and lacks a portion of them. The table lists 350,000 to 400,000 clones, around 15% of them singletons. Details on this clone: Its specificity is not known.

The sequencing input was naive CD4+ T cells from blood. The chain joins TRBV19 to TRBJ2-7; 11 bases are a match to TRBD2. This clonotype was obtained from a woman aged 18 to 35 in good health. The CDR3 DNA reads as TGTGCCAGTAGTATAGGCTCGACTAGCGGGACATCCTACGAGCAGTACTTC. It is translated as CASSIGSTSGTSYEQYF.